Listed below are T cell receptor beta chains from one sample, sequenced in a study of a mutant IDH1 vaccine in newly diagnosed glioma. These receptors have no known antigen. The data were produced by immunoSEQ multiplex PCR, yet TCRdb's version contains in-frame clones alone and is incomplete. The sample contains about 55,000 clones, less than 90% of which appear only once. The sample here was PBMCs, taken from a glioma patient whose treatment included an IDH1 peptide vaccine. These receptors all come from a woman between 18 and 30 years old with glioma. Each CDR3 is given with its conserved first and last residue. D genes are given only for firm matches. For some rows the clone size is stated as once, few or many, or as a class when expanded; others skip it.

abundance,j_gene,v_gene,d_gene,CDR3aa,CDR3nt
.,TRBJ2-7,TRBV21-1,.,CASSTSPGLGLAESYEQYF,TGTGCCAGCAGCACTAGCCCCGGACTAGGACTAGCGGAGTCCTACGAGCAGTACTTC
.,TRBJ1-2,TRBV7-9,.,CASSLLRTGNSYTF,TGTGCCAGCAGCTTATTACGGACCGGCAATAGCTACACCTTC
.,TRBJ2-3,TRBV11-3,.,CASSLRRTDTQYF,TGTGCCAGCAGCTTGAGACGCACAGATACGCAGTATTTT
.,TRBJ2-1,TRBV28,TRBD1,CASSLGQGAIF,TGTGCCAGCAGTTTAGGGCAGGGGGCCATCTTC
.,TRBJ1-1,TRBV19,TRBD1,CASSIGTGRRQAFF,TGTGCCAGTAGTATAGGGACAGGGCGGAGGCAAGCTTTCTTT
.,TRBJ1-1,TRBV19,.,CASIPSGGPIATEAFF,TGTGCCAGTATCCCCTCGGGGGGCCCGATAGCCACTGAAGCTTTCTTT
.,TRBJ2-1,TRBV5-6,TRBD2,CASSLPGGYNEQFF,TGTGCCAGCAGCTTACCGGGAGGGTACAATGAGCAGTTCTTC
.,TRBJ2-5,TRBV11-2,TRBD1,CASRKNRGLYSETQYF,TGTGCCAGCCGGAAGAACAGGGGGCTTTATTCAGAGACCCAGTACTTC
.,TRBJ1-2,TRBV4-2,TRBD1,CASSHNDRDNGYTF,TGTGCCAGCAGCCACAACGACAGGGATAACGGCTACACCTTC
.,TRBJ2-1,TRBV9,TRBD2,CASSIGLAGGPGENEQFF,TGTGCCAGCAGCATAGGACTAGCGGGAGGGCCAGGAGAGAATGAGCAGTTCTTC
.,TRBJ1-2,TRBV5-1,.,CASSPSGTANYGYTF,TGCGCCAGCAGCCCCTCCGGGACCGCAAACTATGGCTACACCTTC
.,TRBJ1-5,TRBV19,.,CASSSQGNQPQHF,TGTGCCAGTAGCTCGCAGGGAAATCAGCCCCAGCATTTT
once,TRBJ2-6,TRBV5-4,TRBD1,CASSIDRAGANVLTF,TGTGCCAGCAGCATCGACAGGGCTGGGGCCAACGTCCTGACTTTC
.,TRBJ2-7,TRBV7-9,TRBD1,CASSLVQGAIHEQYF,TGTGCCAGCAGCTTAGTCCAGGGGGCGATCCACGAGCAGTACTTC
.,TRBJ1-1,TRBV29-1,.,CSVTRANTEAFF,TGCAGCGTGACCCGGGCGAACACTGAAGCTTTCTTT
.,TRBJ2-3,TRBV9,.,CASSVGGSTDTQYF,TGTGCCAGCAGCGTAGGCGGTAGCACAGATACGCAGTATTTT
.,TRBJ2-1,TRBV7-2,.,CASSLEARGLGGSEQFF,TGTGCCAGCAGCTTAGAGGCCAGGGGTCTCGGGGGGAGTGAGCAGTTCTTC
.,TRBJ2-2,TRBV7-9,.,CASILAGQRSNTGELFF,TGTGCCAGCATCCTCGCCGGGCAGCGGTCGAACACCGGGGAGCTGTTTTTT
.,TRBJ2-7,TRBV6-5,.,CASSPTGATTYEQYF,TGTGCCAGCAGCCCCACGGGTGCAACCACCTACGAGCAGTACTTC
.,TRBJ2-7,TRBV4-1,.,CASSPVEGSYEQYF,TGCGCCAGCAGCCCCGTGGAGGGATCCTACGAGCAGTACTTC
.,TRBJ2-1,TRBV6-4,.,CASSDWAGLGGGEQFF,TGTGCCAGCAGTGACTGGGCGGGCCTCGGTGGGGGTGAGCAGTTCTTC
.,TRBJ1-2,TRBV7-9,.,CASSLSNRVEGYTF,TGTGCCAGCAGCTTGTCGAACAGAGTGGAGGGCTACACCTTC
.,TRBJ2-3,TRBV19,.,CASSIERDATDTQYF,TGTGCCAGTAGTATAGAACGGGACGCAACAGATACGCAGTATTTT
few,TRBJ1-6,TRBV7-2,.,CASSLGLSEGHYNSPLHF,TGTGCCAGCAGCTTAGGCCTCTCGGAGGGCCACTATAATTCACCCCTCCACTTT
once,TRBJ1-3,TRBV27,.,CASSLLWGNTIYF,TGTGCCAGCAGTTTATTGTGGGGAAACACCATATATTTT
.,TRBJ1-1,TRBV27,.,CASSLAGFYGEAFF,TGTGCCAGCAGTTTGGCGGGTTTTTATGGTGAAGCTTTCTTT
.,TRBJ2-7,TRBV25-1,.,CASSESGGSYEQYF,TGTGCCAGCAGTGAATCTGGCGGCTCCTACGAGCAGTACTTC
.,TRBJ1-4,TRBV6-6,.,CASTSWLRGREAKLFF,TGTGCCAGCACCTCCTGGCTGCGGGGAAGGGAGGCAAAACTGTTTTTT
once,TRBJ1-1,TRBV5-4,.,CASSLGGANTEAFF,TGTGCCAGCAGCTTGGGGGGGGCGAACACTGAAGCTTTCTTT
.,TRBJ2-7,TRBV6-5,.,CASSYATASYEQYF,TGTGCCAGCAGTTACGCGACAGCGTCCTACGAGCAGTACTTC
.,TRBJ2-1,TRBV7-9,.,CASTLDNEQFF,TGTGCCAGCACCCTGGACAATGAGCAGTTCTTC
.,TRBJ1-1,TRBV11-2,TRBD1,CASSLGTGDEAFF,TGTGCCAGCAGCTTAGGGACAGGGGATGAAGCTTTCTTT
.,TRBJ2-7,TRBV6-5,.,CASSYSRSPLYEQYF,TGTGCCAGCAGTTACTCGAGAAGCCCCCTCTACGAGCAGTACTTC
.,TRBJ2-3,TRBV7-9,.,CASSLAAELDTQYF,TGTGCCAGCAGCTTAGCGGCGGAGTTAGATACGCAGTATTTT
.,TRBJ1-1,TRBV7-3,.,CASSLSGNTEAFF,TGTGCCAGCAGCCTATCGGGGAACACTGAAGCTTTCTTT
.,TRBJ2-4,TRBV5-1,.,CASSLGRGTNLWAKNIQYF,TGCGCCAGCAGCTTGGGACGGGGGACAAATCTCTGGGCCAAAAACATTCAGTACTTC
.,TRBJ2-7,TRBV5-6,TRBD1,CASSSLTGGLREQYF,TGTGCCAGCAGCTCCCTGACAGGGGGCTTGAGGGAGCAGTACTTC
.,TRBJ1-2,TRBV6-6,.,CASSWTANYGYTF,TGTGCCAGCAGTTGGACAGCTAACTATGGCTACACCTTC
.,TRBJ2-7,TRBV5-4,.,CASSMGPLRGSYEQYF,TGTGCCAGCAGCATGGGACCCTTAAGGGGCTCCTACGAGCAGTACTTC
.,TRBJ1-2,TRBV29-1,.,CSADGGSF,TGCAGCGCCGACGGGGGCTCCTTC
once,TRBJ1-5,TRBV9,.,CASSGLGPTQHF,TGTGCCAGCAGCGGCCTCGGACCAACGCAGCATTTT
.,TRBJ2-7,TRBV27,TRBD2,CASSLSTSGRVRHEQYF,TGTGCCAGCAGTCTATCGACTAGCGGGAGGGTGAGGCACGAGCAGTACTTC
.,TRBJ2-5,TRBV7-2,TRBD2,CASSLDTGGPETQYF,TGTGCCAGCAGCTTAGATACGGGGGGGCCGGAGACCCAGTACTTC